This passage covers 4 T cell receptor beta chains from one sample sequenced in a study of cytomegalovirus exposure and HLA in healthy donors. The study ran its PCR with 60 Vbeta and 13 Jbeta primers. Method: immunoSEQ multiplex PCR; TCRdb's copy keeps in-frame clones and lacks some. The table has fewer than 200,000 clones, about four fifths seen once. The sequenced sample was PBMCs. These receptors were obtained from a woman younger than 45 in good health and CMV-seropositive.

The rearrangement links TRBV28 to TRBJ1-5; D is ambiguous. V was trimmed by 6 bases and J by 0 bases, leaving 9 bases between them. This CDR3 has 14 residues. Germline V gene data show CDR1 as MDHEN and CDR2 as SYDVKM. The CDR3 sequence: CASSPPHSNQPQHF. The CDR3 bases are TGTGCCAGCAGCCCCCCCCATAGCAATCAGCCCCAGCATTTT.

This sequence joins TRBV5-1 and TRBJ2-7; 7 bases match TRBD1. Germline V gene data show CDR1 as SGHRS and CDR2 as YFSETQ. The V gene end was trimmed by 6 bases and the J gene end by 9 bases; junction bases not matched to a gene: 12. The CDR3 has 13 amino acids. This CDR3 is CASTDFGAGGQYF. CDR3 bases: TGCGCCAGCACCGACTTCGGCGCAGGGGGGCAGTACTTC.

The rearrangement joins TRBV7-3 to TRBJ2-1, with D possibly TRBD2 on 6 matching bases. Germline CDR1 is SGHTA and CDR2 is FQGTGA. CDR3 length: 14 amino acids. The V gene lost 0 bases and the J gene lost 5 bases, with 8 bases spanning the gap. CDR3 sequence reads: CASSLTGLNNEQFF. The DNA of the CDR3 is TGTGCCAGCAGCTTAACGGGACTTAACAATGAGCAGTTCTTC.

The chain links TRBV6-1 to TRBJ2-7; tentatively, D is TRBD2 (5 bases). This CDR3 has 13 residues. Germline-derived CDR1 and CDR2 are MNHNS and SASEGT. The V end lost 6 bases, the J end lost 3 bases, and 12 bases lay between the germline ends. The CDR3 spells CASRPSGYYEQYF. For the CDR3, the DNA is TGTGCCAGCAGGCCCAGCGGTTACTACGAGCAGTACTTC.